The 16 T cell receptor beta chains presented below share a single source sample, sequenced in a study of OX40 agonist ivuxolimab in advanced cancers. Receptor amplification or capture employed the immunoSEQ multiplex PCR assay. TCRdb took over this immuneACCESS table, retaining in-frame rearrangements with V and J assigned. Such tables are incomplete; in checked studies, under half of the missing clones stem from an unresolved V gene, and the remainder is unexplained. The sample records some 76,000 clones, 86% of which are singletons. The ten largest clones add up to over 0.6% of the sample. Here the sequenced sample was CD4+ or CD8+ T cells sorted from blood, taken in a trial of the OX40 agonist ivuxolimab. The receptors here all came from an adult with an advanced solid tumor such as melanoma, head and neck, liver or kidney cancer.

V is TRBV11-2 and J is TRBJ2-2; D remains unclear. The germline V and J ends were trimmed by 5 bases and 6 bases, with 10 bases remaining between them. CDR1 is SGHAT, CDR2 FQNNGV, per germline. This CDR3 comprises 13 residues. The CDR3 region is CASSLGRAGELFF. CDR3 nucleotide sequence: TGTGCCAGCAGCCTGGGTAGGGCCGGGGAGCTGTTTTTT.

This clone showed up just once. The V and J genes are TRBV6-5 and TRBJ2-5, with D uncertain. The V end lost 6 bases, the J end lost 4 bases, and 18 bases lay between the germline ends. The CDR3 runs to 15 residues. The germline gives CDR1 MNHEY, CDR2 SVGAGI. Here the CDR3 DNA reads TGTGCCAGCAGCTACACAGCCTCACTCGGAGAGACCCAGTACTTC. Amino acids: CASSYTASLGETQYF.

V usage is TRBV7-6 and J usage is TRBJ2-7; TRBD1 or TRBD2 may be the D gene (5 bases each). This CDR3 spans 15 amino acids. V was clipped by 0 bases and J by 2 bases, with 11 bases between them. CDR1 SGHVS and CDR2 FNYEAQ come from the germline V gene. The CDR3 here is CASSLAFGGTYEQYF. In DNA form, the CDR3 reads TGTGCCAGCAGCTTAGCGTTTGGGGGAACCTACGAGCAGTACTTC.

Comments on this clone: The sample has other DNA sequences that encode this CDR3 too. The chain joins TRBV6-1 to TRBJ1-1; D may be TRBD1 (6 bases). With 4 bases removed from V and 1 base from J, the gap between germline ends came to 7 bases. CDR3 length: 13 residues. The germline V gene has CDR1 MNHNS and CDR2 SASEGT. For the CDR3, the DNA is TGTGCCAGCAGTGGACAGGAGAACACTGAAGCTTTCTTT. Encoded protein: CASSGQENTEAFF.

V and J are TRBV11-2 and TRBJ2-7; TRBD2 matches 11 bases. CDR3 length: 15 residues. CDR1 is SGHAT, CDR2 FQNNGV, per germline. V dropped 5 bases and J dropped 2; count of bases not matched to a gene: 5. CDR3 amino acids: CASSPYSGGAYEQYF. The CDR3 DNA follows: TGTGCCAGCAGCCCATATAGCGGGGGGGCCTACGAGCAGTACTTC. The full variable domain, completed using reference TRBV11-2 and TRBJ2-7, is EAGVAQSPRYKIIEKRQSVAFWCNPISGHATLYWYQQILGQGPKLLIQFQNNGVVDDSQLPKDRFSAERLKGVDSTLKIQPAKLEDSAVYLCASSPYSGGAYEQYFGPGTRLTVT.

This chain connects TRBV29-1 to TRBJ1-4; the match to TRBD1 covers 8 bases. CDR3 size: 14 residues. Germline V CDR1 and CDR2: SQVTM, ANQGSEA. The trim removed 6 bases at V and 5 bases at J, leaving 8 bases unmatched. This CDR3 reads CSVQQGGENEKLFF. DNA of the CDR3: TGCAGCGTACAACAGGGGGGAGAAAATGAAAAACTGTTTTTT.

The rearrangement links TRBV15 to TRBJ1-3; a weak D match, TRBD1 (5 bases). This CDR3 is 17 amino acids long. Germline V CDR1 and CDR2: LNHNV, YYDKDF (reference sequence). V was pared by 0 bases and J by 4 bases, with 16 bases between. The CDR3 loop is CATSRDLVAGTGNTIYF. In DNA, the CDR3 is TGTGCCACCAGCAGAGATCTTGTTGCGGGGACGGGAAACACCATATATTTT.

This clone was seen a few times. This chain connects TRBV6-4 to TRBJ2-2; possibly TRBD1 for D (5 bases). The CDR3 loop spans 13 amino acids. CDR1 is MRHNA, CDR2 SNTAGT, per germline. Trimming shortened V by 8 bases and J by 1 base, and 8 bases separated the two germline ends. CDR3 sequence (DNA): TGTGCCAGCTCCAGGGAGAACACCGGGGAGCTGTTTTTT. It is translated as CASSRENTGELFF.

This clone was seen only a few times. This chain joins TRBV6-6 and TRBJ1-1, with D tentatively TRBD1 (5 bases). CDR1 and CDR2 (germline): MNHNY, SVGAGI (reference sequence). The CDR3 length is 13 residues. Trimming took off 5 bases at V and 3 bases at J, with 10 bases between the two ends. The CDR3 DNA reads as TGTGCCAGCAGTACCTTGGGGGACACTGAAGCTTTCTTT. Translation: CASSTLGDTEAFF.

The chain couples TRBV7-3 to TRBJ2-3; D is ambiguous. The germline CDR1 and CDR2 sequences are SGHTA and FQGTGA. Trimming took 2 bases from V and 5 from J, leaving 11 bases between them. CDR3 length: 14 residues. Written as DNA, the CDR3 is TGTGCCAGCAGCTTACCCGAGGCCGGAGATACGCAGTATTTT. As protein: CASSLPEAGDTQYF.

The chain has TRBV6-6 and TRBJ2-7, with 8 nucleotides matching TRBD1. J gave up 10 bases and V 5 bases, and 10 bases lay outside the gene matches. This CDR3 is built from 13 residues. Germline V gene lookup returns CDR1 MNHNY and CDR2 SVGAGI (reference sequence). The CDR3 nucleotides read TGTGCCAGCAGTAGGGGGACAGGAGATCATCAGTACTTC. Protein: CASSRGTGDHQYF.

This sequence joins TRBV7-8 and TRBJ1-6, with 7 bases matching TRBD1. Looked up from germline, CDR1 is SGHVS and CDR2 is FQNEAQ. V lost 2 bases to trimming and J lost 6 bases; unmatched junction nucleotides: 4. There are 15 residues in the CDR3. The CDR3 nucleotides are TGTGCCAGCAGCTTAAGGACAGGCAGTAATTCACCCCTCCACTTT. Translating it yields CASSLRTGSNSPLHF.

This chain uses TRBV5-1 with TRBJ2-7, with TRBD1 matching 8 bases. V was clipped by 3 bases and J by 6 bases; unmatched bases: 2. Germline assignment: CDR1 SGHRS and CDR2 YFSETQ. The CDR3 extends over 12 amino acids. CDR3 in DNA: TGCGCCAGCAGCTCAACAGGGGGCGAGCAGTACTTC. Translation: CASSSTGGEQYF.

This clone was seen only a few times. This rearrangement joins TRBV11-2 to TRBJ1-2; no clear D. The CDR3 covers 13 residues. The V gene lost 1 base and the J gene lost 7 bases, with 10 bases spanning the gap. Germline assignment: CDR1 SGHAT and CDR2 FQNNGV. CDR3 sequence (DNA): TGTGCCAGCAGCTTAGGAAGGGAAGGTGGCTACACCTTC. Amino acid sequence: CASSLGREGGYTF.

The chain links TRBV5-6 to TRBJ1-2, with D possibly TRBD1 on 5 matching bases. Looked up from germline, CDR1 is SGHDT and CDR2 is YYEEEE. The CDR3 contains 14 residues. Trimming stripped 5 bases from V and 2 bases from J, with 13 bases between. The DNA of the CDR3 is TGTGCCAGCAGGGGGGATCGGGAAAACTATGGCTACACCTTC. Its protein is CASRGDRENYGYTF.

The chain is built from TRBV18 and TRBJ2-3; D possibly uses TRBD1 or TRBD2 (6 bases each). Trimming shortened V by 1 base and J by 5 bases, and 10 bases separated the two germline ends. In germline, CDR1 is KGHSH, CDR2 LQKENI. CDR3 length: 14 residues. CDR3 nucleotides: TGTGCCAGCTCACCACAAGGGGGGTTAGATACGCAGTATTTT. Residues: CASSPQGGLDTQYF.